This T cell receptor (beta chain) is from a study of shared clonotypes between healthy human individuals. Study findings and constraints: Expectations were that clonotype sharing among donors would be affected by sequencing depth.

Notes on this clone: Its antigen is unknown.

In the CD4+ fraction, cells were divided into CD45RA+ naive and CD45RA-negative memory subsets. The repertoire was sequenced with immunoSEQ multiplex PCR; TCRdb's copy has only in-frame clones and lacks some. The sample comprises under 550,000 clones, roughly 95% of which are singletons, and 0.06% rests with the top ten. The germline CDR1 and CDR2 sequences are MGHRA and YSYEKL. The CDR3 covers 15 residues. J gave up 10 bases and V 3 bases, and 8 bases lay outside the gene matches. The TCR originated in a woman aged 25 to 39 in good health. This rearrangement joins TRBV4-1 to TRBJ1-6; 8 nucleotides align to TRBD1. Sequencing was carried out using naive CD4+ T cells sorted from blood. Subset in this sample: CD45RA+ positively selected. Written as DNA, the CDR3 is TGCGCCAGCAGCCAGATGGGGACAGGAGGATCACCCCTCCACTTT. This gives the protein CASSQMGTGGSPLHF.